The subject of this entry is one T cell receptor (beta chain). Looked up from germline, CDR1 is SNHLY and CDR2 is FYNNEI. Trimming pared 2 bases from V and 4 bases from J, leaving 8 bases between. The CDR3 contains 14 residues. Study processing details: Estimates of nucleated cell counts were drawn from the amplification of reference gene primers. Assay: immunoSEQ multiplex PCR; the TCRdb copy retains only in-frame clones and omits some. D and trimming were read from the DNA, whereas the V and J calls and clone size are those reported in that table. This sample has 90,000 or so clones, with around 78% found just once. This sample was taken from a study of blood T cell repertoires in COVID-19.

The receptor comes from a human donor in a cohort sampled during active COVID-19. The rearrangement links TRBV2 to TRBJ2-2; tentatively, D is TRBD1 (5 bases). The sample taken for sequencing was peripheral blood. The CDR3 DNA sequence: TGTGCCAGCAGTGAAAGACAGCTCACCGGGGAGCTGTTTTTT. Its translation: CASSERQLTGELFF. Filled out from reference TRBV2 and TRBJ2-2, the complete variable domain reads EPEVTQTPSHQVTQMGQEVILRCVPISNHLYFYWYRQILGQKVEFLVSFYNNEISEKSEIFDDQFSVERPDGSNFTLKIRSTKLEDSAMYFCASSERQLTGELFFGEGSRLTVL.